Each of the 21 T cell receptor beta chains below was sequenced from the same sample in a study of cytomegalovirus exposure and HLA in healthy donors (dated by TCRdb to about 2017). Libraries were built with the immunoSEQ multiplex PCR assay. A mixture of 60 forward primers for TCR Vbeta segments and 13 reverse primers for TCR Jbeta segments was used in the multiplex PCR. In its TCRdb copy, this immuneACCESS table keeps in-frame sequences only and misses some clones. Where compared with another copy, unresolved V genes explain less than half of these, and the others have no known cause. The sample has about 170,000 clones on record, nearly 80% of them singletons. The top ten clonotypes cover about 0.93% of the sample. The source material was PBMCs. The receptors shown here come from a woman in her fifties or sixties in good health and CMV-seropositive.

This chain joins TRBV5-8 and TRBJ1-6, with D possibly matching TRBD1 (5 bases). Germline CDR1 SGHTS, CDR2 YDEGEE. The CDR3 runs 13 residues. The V and J ends lost 4 bases and 8 bases respectively, with 10 bases between them. Here the CDR3 reads CASSPWGDSPLHF. The CDR3 DNA sequence: TGTGCCAGCAGCCCCTGGGGGGATTCACCCCTCCACTTT.

The rearrangement joins TRBV14 to TRBJ2-7; 7 bases fit TRBD1. CDR1 and CDR2 from the germline V gene are SGHDN and FVKESK. J lost 1 base, V lost 4 bases, and 4 bases had no gene match. This CDR3 comprises 14 residues. CDR3 sequence: CASSPMGQSYEQYF. For the CDR3, the DNA is TGTGCCAGCAGCCCCATGGGACAGTCCTACGAGCAGTACTTC.

The chain recombines TRBV2 with TRBJ1-5; a weak D match, TRBD1 (6 bases). Trimming left V 2 bases short and J 6 bases short, with 11 bases between. From germline, CDR1 is SNHLY and CDR2 FYNNEI. This CDR3 region has 14 residues. CDR3 residues: CASSEQTGSQPQHF. CDR3 nucleotide sequence: TGTGCCAGCAGTGAACAGACAGGATCTCAGCCCCAGCATTTT.

This clone has a handful of counts. The J gene is TRBJ1-3, the V gene TRBV7-8; 7 bases match TRBD1. Germline V gives CDR1 SGHVS, CDR2 FQNEAQ. The CDR3 is 18 residues long. The V gene end was trimmed by 4 bases and the J gene end by 1 base; junction bases not matched to a gene: 13. The CDR3 region has the DNA TGTGCCAGCAGCTCCGCCCAATACAGGGGAAGGTCTGGAAACACCATATATTTT. It encodes CASSSAQYRGRSGNTIYF. Filled out from reference TRBV7-8 and TRBJ1-3, the complete variable domain reads GAGVSQSPRYKVAKRGQDVALRCDPISGHVSLFWYQQALGQGPEFLTYFQNEAQLDKSGLPSDRFFAERPEGSVSTLKIQRTQQEDSAVYLCASSSAQYRGRSGNTIYFGEGSWLTVV.

This rearrangement joins TRBV18 to TRBJ2-7; D not certain. The CDR3 runs to 14 residues. V was cut by 0 bases and J by 5 bases, with 11 bases left in between. Germline V gene lookup returns CDR1 KGHSH and CDR2 LQKENI. CDR3 DNA sequence: TGTGCCAGCTCACCACCGTCCCGAACTGACGAGCAGTACTTC. This sequence encodes CASSPPSRTDEQYF.

The V and J genes are TRBV15 and TRBJ1-2; 8 nucleotides align to TRBD1. CDR1 LNHNV and CDR2 YYDKDF come from the germline V gene (reference sequence). The V segment lost 4 bases and the J segment 3 bases; nucleotides outside the gene matches: 7. This CDR3 has 15 amino acids. CDR3 amino acids: CATSNYPTGDYGYTF. CDR3 nucleotides: TGTGCCACCAGCAACTATCCGACAGGGGACTATGGCTACACCTTC.

The rearrangement links TRBV6-5 to TRBJ1-2; 8 bases match TRBD1. Trimming took 4 bases from V and 0 from J; bases not matched to a gene: 7. The CDR3 runs to 16 residues. Germline CDR1 and CDR2: MNHEY and SVGAGI. The CDR3 loop is CASSSWDRLANYGYTF. CDR3 coding DNA: TGTGCCAGCAGTTCCTGGGACAGGTTAGCTAACTATGGCTACACCTTC.

This rearrangement joins TRBV4-1 to TRBJ1-4; tentatively, D is TRBD1 (5 bases). The CDR3 consists of 15 residues. The germline V and J ends were trimmed by 4 bases and 5 bases, with 14 bases remaining between them. Germline CDR1 and CDR2: MGHRA and YSYEKL. The chain's CDR3 is CASSLNTGGNEKLFF. The CDR3 coding sequence is TGCGCCAGCAGCCTGAATACGGGGGGAAATGAAAAACTGTTTTTT.

V gene TRBV2 combines with J gene TRBJ1-1; 9 positions agree with TRBD1. The CDR3 is 14 residues long. Germline V gene lookup returns CDR1 SNHLY and CDR2 FYNNEI. With 4 bases clipped from V and 6 bases from J, the junction kept 6 bases outside the gene matches. This CDR3 is CASSATGGSAEAFF. The CDR3 DNA follows: TGTGCCAGCAGTGCGACAGGGGGTTCAGCTGAAGCTTTCTTT. The whole variable domain, remainder taken from reference TRBV2 and TRBJ1-1, is EPEVTQTPSHQVTQMGQEVILRCVPISNHLYFYWYRQILGQKVEFLVSFYNNEISEKSEIFDDQFSVERPDGSNFTLKIRSTKLEDSAMYFCASSATGGSAEAFFGQGTRLTVV.

The V and J genes are TRBV19 and TRBJ1-2; 8 bases align to TRBD1. The germline gives CDR1 LNHDA, CDR2 SQIVND (reference sequence). This CDR3 comprises 14 residues. Trimming took 6 bases from V and 4 from J; bases not matched to a gene: 7. The chain's CDR3 is CASRGPQGAYGYTF. The CDR3 DNA reads as TGTGCCAGTAGAGGTCCGCAGGGGGCCTATGGCTACACCTTC. Looking up the rest from reference TRBV19 and TRBJ1-2 gives the full variable domain: DGGITQSPKYLFRKEGQNVTLSCEQNLNHDAMYWYRQDPGQGLRLIYYSQIVNDFQKGDIAEGYSVSREKKESFPLTVTSAQKNPTAFYLCASRGPQGAYGYTFGSGTRLTVV.

The chain is built from TRBV5-1 and TRBJ2-1; 9 positions match TRBD2. Germline trimming cut 0 bases from V and 4 bases from J; bases unmatched to any gene: 2. CDR1 is SGHRS and CDR2 is YFSETQ in the germline V gene. The CDR3 length is 15 residues. In nucleotides, the CDR3 is TGCGCCAGCAGCTTGGAGAGCGGGGGGTACAATGAGCAGTTCTTC. Protein: CASSLESGGYNEQFF.

This clone was detected only a few times. The V gene is TRBV6-6, the J gene TRBJ1-1, with 10 bases lining up with TRBD1. In germline, CDR1 is MNHNY, CDR2 SVGAGI (reference sequence). With 5 bases clipped from V and 5 bases from J, the junction kept 5 bases outside the gene matches. The CDR3 loop spans 14 amino acids. The DNA for the CDR3 is TGTGCCAGCAGTCGTGGACAGGGGGAGACTGAAGCTTTCTTT. Its protein product is CASSRGQGETEAFF.

The chain links TRBV6-5 to TRBJ1-2; TRBD1 might be the D (5 bases). This CDR3 has 15 residues. The V and J ends lost 7 bases and 6 bases respectively, with 21 bases between them. Germline loops: CDR1 MNHEY, CDR2 SVGAGI. CDR3 DNA sequence: TGTGCCAGCAAAAGGATACCCCAGGGTGGGGATGGCTACACCTTC. Protein: CASKRIPQGGDGYTF.

The J gene is TRBJ1-1, the V gene TRBV10-3; no reliable D call. Germline CDR1 ENHRY, CDR2 SYGVKD. The CDR3 spans 12 residues. V lost 3 bases, J lost 4 bases, and 6 bases lay in between. CDR3 sequence reads: CAISDAGTEAFF. The CDR3 DNA follows: TGTGCCATCAGTGATGCAGGCACTGAAGCTTTCTTT.

This clone was seen once. V usage is TRBV7-9 and J usage is TRBJ1-5; tentatively, D is TRBD1 (5 bases). The CDR3 runs 15 residues. Germline CDR1 and CDR2: SEHNR and FQNEAQ (reference sequence). V shed 5 bases and J shed 1 base, with 12 bases lying between them. For the CDR3, the DNA is TGTGCCAGCAGCCGTGGGGGAGGGAGCAATCAGCCCCAGCATTTT. This gives the protein CASSRGGGSNQPQHF. Filled out from reference TRBV7-9 and TRBJ1-5, the complete variable domain reads DTGVSQNPRHKITKRGQNVTFRCDPISEHNRLYWYRQTLGQGPEFLTYFQNEAQLEKSRLLSDRFSAERPKGSFSTLEIQRTEQGDSAMYLCASSRGGGSNQPQHFGDGTRLSIL.

This clone has only a few counts. The chain links TRBV4-1 to TRBJ2-1; possibly TRBD2 for D (6 bases). Deletions cut 0 bases from V and 9 bases from J, with 18 bases between. Germline values: CDR1 MGHRA, CDR2 YSYEKL. The CDR3 spans 16 residues. For the CDR3, the DNA is TGCGCCAGCAGCCAAGATACGCGGCCGGACGGGGGTGAGCAGTTCTTC. Translation gives CASSQDTRPDGGEQFF.

As DNA, the CDR3 is TGTGCCAGCAGTTTGCGGGAGGGAACAGATACGCAGTATTTT. As protein: CASSLREGTDTQYF. The chain couples TRBV27 to TRBJ2-3; 9 nucleotides match TRBD2. Germline V lookup: CDR1 MNHEY, CDR2 SMNVEV (reference sequence). CDR3 length: 14 residues. Trimming at V came to 3 bases and at J to 3 bases, leaving 1 base not matched to a gene.

V usage is TRBV5-6 and J usage is TRBJ2-7, with D maybe TRBD2 (7 bases). The CDR3 is made up of 11 amino acids. Trimming removed 7 bases at V and 10 bases at J, with 15 bases between. CDR1 SGHDT and CDR2 YYEEEE come from the germline V gene. This chain's CDR3 is CASELGGAQYF. The CDR3 coding sequence is TGTGCCAGCGAACTTGGGGGGGCCCAGTACTTC.

The CDR3 DNA is TGTGCCAGCAGCTCAATAGCGGGAGCCACCTACGAGCAGTACTTC. It encodes CASSSIAGATYEQYF. J is TRBJ2-7 and V is TRBV7-2, with 9 nucleotides matching TRBD2. Germline V gene lookup returns CDR1 SGHTA and CDR2 FQGNSA. Germline trimming cut 4 bases from V and 2 bases from J; bases unmatched to any gene: 6. CDR3 length: 15 amino acids. Looking up the rest from reference TRBV7-2 and TRBJ2-7 gives the full variable domain: GAGVSQSPSNKVTEKGKDVELRCDPISGHTALYWYRQSLGQGLEFLIYFQGNSAPDKSGLPSDRFSAERTGGSVSTLTIQRTQQEDSAVYLCASSSIAGATYEQYFGPGTRLTVT.

The chain employs TRBV2 and TRBJ2-7; unclear D gene. Germline loops: CDR1 SNHLY, CDR2 FYNNEI. Trimming removed 6 bases from V and 7 bases from J, with 16 bases in between. The length of the CDR3 is 13 residues. The CDR3 DNA sequence: TGTGCCAGCAGGCCCACCGATCGTCGGGAGCAGTACTTC. This codes for CASRPTDRREQYF.

The V gene is TRBV10-2, the J gene TRBJ1-1; no firm D call. V lost 3 bases, J lost 3 bases, and 11 bases lay in between. Germline-derived CDR1 and CDR2 are WSHSY and SAAADI. The CDR3 contains 14 residues. The CDR3 here is CASSDLVSYTEAFF. CDR3 nucleotides: TGCGCCAGCAGTGACCTAGTGAGTTACACTGAAGCTTTCTTT.